Presented here are 15 T cell receptor beta chains from one specimen sequenced in a study of cytomegalovirus exposure and HLA in healthy donors. With 60 Vbeta and 13 Jbeta primers, the PCR was carried out. Sequencing used immunoSEQ multiplex PCR; TCRdb keeps in-frame clones, though not all of them. In total, the table holds 130,000 to 150,000 clones. The sequencing sample was made of PBMCs. The receptor set was obtained from a man aged 40-49 years in good health and CMV-seronegative.

V usage is TRBV6-5 and J usage is TRBJ1-1; 12 bases fit TRBD1. From germline, CDR1 is MNHEY and CDR2 SVGAGI. The junction had 6 bases not matched to a gene; V was cut back by 7 bases and J by 3 bases. CDR3 length equals 15 residues. CDR3 nucleotide sequence: TGTGCCAGCATGGGACAGGGGGCTGGGGACACTGAAGCTTTCTTT. It encodes CASMGQGAGDTEAFF.

The rearrangement links TRBV5-1 to TRBJ2-3; TRBD1 matches 10 bases. Germline lookup yields CDR1 SGHRS and CDR2 YFSETQ. There are 15 residues in the CDR3. Trimming removed 0 bases from V and 5 bases from J; junction bases left unmatched: 3. CDR3 DNA sequence: TGCGCCAGCAGCTTGGGTAGGACAGGGGGAGATACGCAGTATTTT. Amino acid sequence: CASSLGRTGGDTQYF. Drawing the rest from reference TRBV5-1 and TRBJ2-3, the complete variable domain is KAGVTQTPRYLIKTRGQQVTLSCSPISGHRSVSWYQQTPGQGLQFLFEYFSETQRNKGNFPGRFSGRQFSNSRSEMNVSTLELGDSALYLCASSLGRTGGDTQYFGPGTRLTVL.

This chain joins TRBV7-9 and TRBJ2-1; the D gene is possibly TRBD2 (5 bases). This CDR3 is built from 14 residues. Trimming cost V 1 base and J 6 bases, with 10 bases left between them. From germline, CDR1 is SEHNR and CDR2 FQNEAQ (reference sequence). In nucleotides, the CDR3 is TGTGCCAGCAGCTTAGTCTACGAGGGCAATGAGCAGTTCTTC. Its protein product is CASSLVYEGNEQFF.

DNA of the CDR3: TGTGCCAGCACCCCCATGGGGACAGGGCCTTCACCCCTCCACTTT. It translates to CASTPMGTGPSPLHF. The chain has TRBV27 and TRBJ1-6; 9 nucleotides agree with TRBD1. This CDR3 has 15 amino acids. Germline assignment: CDR1 MNHEY and CDR2 SMNVEV (reference sequence). Trimming removed 7 bases from V and 9 bases from J; junction bases left unmatched: 10.

The rearrangement uses TRBV28 and TRBJ2-7; 7 bases agree with TRBD1. Trimming cost V 7 bases and J 5 bases; bases outside gene matches: 11. This CDR3 has 14 residues. Germline lookup yields CDR1 MDHEN and CDR2 SYDVKM. The CDR3 nucleotides are TGTGCCAGCACCTCGACAGGGTCTCGGGACGAGCAGTACTTC. Translation: CASTSTGSRDEQYF.

This chain connects TRBV2 to TRBJ1-6, with D perhaps TRBD1 (6 bases). The germline gives CDR1 SNHLY, CDR2 FYNNEI. Trimming pared 2 bases from V and 7 bases from J, leaving 9 bases between. The CDR3 extends over 14 amino acids. The CDR3 DNA is TGTGCCAGCAGTGAAACAGGGTCCAATTCACCCCTCCACTTT. Amino acids: CASSETGSNSPLHF. The full variable domain, completed using reference TRBV2 and TRBJ1-6, is EPEVTQTPSHQVTQMGQEVILRCVPISNHLYFYWYRQILGQKVEFLVSFYNNEISEKSEIFDDQFSVERPDGSNFTLKIRSTKLEDSAMYFCASSETGSNSPLHFGNGTRLTVT.

The chain joins TRBV7-2 to TRBJ2-7; 8 nucleotides line up with TRBD1. CDR1 is SGHTA, CDR2 FQGNSA, per germline. V shed 4 bases, J shed 0 bases, and the junction held 2 bases outside the gene matches. The CDR3 length is 14 residues. CDR3 amino acids: CASSSTGASYEQYF. The CDR3 region has the DNA TGTGCCAGCAGCTCGACAGGGGCCTCCTACGAGCAGTACTTC.

The chain joins TRBV5-4 to TRBJ2-7, with D possibly matching TRBD2 (5 bases). Germline assignment: CDR1 SGHNT and CDR2 YYREEE (reference sequence). The V and J ends lost 5 bases and 3 bases respectively, with 12 bases between them. This CDR3 has 13 amino acids. DNA of the CDR3: TGTGCCAGCAGTTTGAGCGGAGTCTACGAGCAGTACTTC. Translated: CASSLSGVYEQYF.

V and J are TRBV5-1 and TRBJ2-7; TRBD1 might be the D (5 bases). V lost 3 bases and J 0 bases, leaving 10 bases between the germline ends. CDR3 size: 14 residues. Germline CDR1 is SGHRS and CDR2 is YFSETQ. CDR3 sequence reads: CASSSDTNSYEQYF. CDR3 coding DNA: TGCGCCAGCAGCTCGGACACCAACTCCTACGAGCAGTACTTC. Looking up the rest from reference TRBV5-1 and TRBJ2-7 gives the full variable domain: KAGVTQTPRYLIKTRGQQVTLSCSPISGHRSVSWYQQTPGQGLQFLFEYFSETQRNKGNFPGRFSGRQFSNSRSEMNVSTLELGDSALYLCASSSDTNSYEQYFGPGTRLTVT.

This chain links TRBV27 with TRBJ1-5, with TRBD1 matching over 7 bases. The CDR3 sequence is 15 residues long. J was trimmed by 0 bases and V by 6 bases; bases with no gene match: 5. In germline, CDR1 is MNHEY, CDR2 SMNVEV (reference sequence). The DNA for the CDR3 is TGTGCCAGCAGACCTAACAGGGGTAGCAATCAGCCCCAGCATTTT. This encodes CASRPNRGSNQPQHF.

The chain employs TRBV5-4 and TRBJ2-5, with 16 bases aligning to TRBD2. The trim removed 2 bases at V and 12 bases at J, leaving 7 bases unmatched. Germline CDR1 reads SGHNT; CDR2 reads YYREEE (reference sequence). CDR3 length: 15 residues. CDR3 amino acids: CASSLPGTSGGAEYF. CDR3 sequence (DNA): TGTGCCAGCAGCTTACCCGGGACTAGCGGGGGGGCGGAGTACTTC.

The chain uses TRBV27 and TRBJ1-5; D remains ambiguous. From germline, CDR1 is MNHEY and CDR2 SMNVEV (reference sequence). Trimming removed 2 bases from V and 3 bases from J, with 14 bases in between. The CDR3 is 16 residues long. CDR3 sequence (DNA): TGTGCCAGCAGTTTAAAGGCGCCAGGCTCCAATCAGCCCCAGCATTTT. Translating gives CASSLKAPGSNQPQHF.

The CDR3 loop is CASSSDNGNQPQHF. CDR3 sequence (DNA): TGTGCCAGCAGTTCGGACAACGGCAATCAGCCCCAGCATTTT. This rearrangement joins TRBV6-6 to TRBJ1-5; a possible D gene is TRBD1 (5 bases). The V gene's germline CDR1 is MNHNY and CDR2 SVGAGI (reference sequence). Trimming left V 4 bases short and J 2 bases short, with 9 bases between. The CDR3 loop spans 14 amino acids.

This chain links TRBV7-7 with TRBJ2-3, with TRBD2 identical over 10 bases. CDR1 SSHAT and CDR2 FNYEAQ come from the germline V gene (reference sequence). With 5 bases clipped from V and 0 bases from J, the junction kept 2 bases outside the gene matches. CDR3 length equals 15 residues. The CDR3 region is CASSPGLASTDTQYF. In DNA, the CDR3 is TGTGCCAGCAGCCCGGGACTAGCGAGCACAGATACGCAGTATTTT. The full variable domain, with the rest looked up from reference TRBV7-7 and TRBJ2-3, is GAGVSQSPRYKVTKRGQDVTLRCDPISSHATLYWYQQALGQGPEFLTYFNYEAQPDKSGLPSDRFSAERPEGSISTLTIQRTEQRDSAMYRCASSPGLASTDTQYFGPGTRLTVL.

This chain connects TRBV5-1 to TRBJ1-1; D is unresolved. Deletions cut 2 bases from V and 2 bases from J, with 10 bases between. The CDR3 loop spans 14 amino acids. Germline loops: CDR1 SGHRS, CDR2 YFSETQ. For the CDR3, the DNA is TGCGCCAGCAGCTTTGTTTCTCTAAACACTGAAGCTTTCTTT. It codes for CASSFVSLNTEAFF.